The T cell receptor beta chain described here comes from a study of T cell responses to AZD1222 COVID-19 vaccine (dated by TCRdb to about 2021). Some background on the complete study: Because spike-specific TCR depth and breadth did not differ between the two schedules, AZD1222 recipients who got a second dose at roughly 4 weeks were pooled with those who got a second dose at roughly 12 weeks. A total of 233 trial participants underwent TCR sequencing, of whom 207 received two doses of AZD1222 and roughly 25 received two doses of the MenACWY control vaccine. Trial participants were enrolled into age subgroups of 18-55, 56-69 and 70-plus years, which contained about 150, 28 and 57 TCR-sequenced participants, respectively. The paper as a whole reports these results and caveats: Conclusions about previously exposed vaccinees are limited because only five to seven AZD1222 recipients were SARS-CoV-2 seropositive at baseline. The 56-69-year group was small, and its depth increase did not reach significance, likely because of low power. The vaccine-associated CD4 TCRs covered the entire spike protein, and the dominant responses fell in regions 160-218 and 743-854. After two AZD1222 doses, spike-specific TCR breadth and depth were significantly higher than at day 0 and than in MenACWY recipients. Participants were mostly white British, with more females than males. The authors suggested clonal diversity may have been underestimated. Reportedly, close to half of the unique spike-specific TCRs recognized epitopes lying outside the regions that are mutated in the B.1.351 and B.1.1.7 variants. No day 14 peak-response samples were available, so repertoires were characterized only after the peak T cell response.

CDR1 LNHDA and CDR2 SQIVND were looked up in the germline V gene (reference sequence). The cysteine opens and the phenylalanine closes a CDR3 of 13 amino acids. Only the CDR3 part of the read is kept: 39 bases, read in frame from the first base. A distance of 14 bases separates the germline ends of V and J, which lose 7 bases and 6 bases respectively. The CDR3 regions of human TCRbeta chains were subjected to immunosequencing. In the source study's methods: Repertoire TCRs were checked for matches against a reference library of SARS-CoV-2-specific TCRs that had been generated using the MIRA antigen-specificity platform. Breadth meant the fraction of unique TCRs that were SARS-CoV-2-associated, whereas depth meant the fraction of total T cells that were SARS-CoV-2-associated. Using the MIRA data, every spike-specific TCR was mapped to the spike region that the TCR reacted to and assigned to either a CD4 or a CD8 class. Log10-transformed breadth and depth values were compared by one-way ANOVA with Sidak's multiple comparisons tests. Entries here come from immuneACCESS through TCRdb and include only in-frame sequences with V and J called. Some clones fail to appear in such tables; in the studies checked, an unresolved V gene covers under half of the shortfall, and the cause of the remainder is unknown. That table furnishes V, J and clone size, whereas the DNA furnished D and trimming. The sample table records about 140,000 clones; around nine tenths of these occur just once. Around 5% of the sample lies in the top ten.

The time point label, as the study defines it: baseline before first vaccination. The vaccinee samples were drawn from two UK trials, COV001 and COV002, one of which was a single-blind randomized controlled phase 2/3 trial testing AZD1222 (ChAdOx1 nCoV-19) in healthy adults. For TCRbeta chain sequencing, PBMC samples were collected from trial participants at day 0 and at day 28 after the second dose. Of note for this clone: What antigen it recognizes has not been identified. No much larger clone exists at a distance of one base, and base qualities are not known.

Sequenced here: peripheral blood, sampled on day 0 of AZD1222 vaccination. Here the chain combines TRBV19 and TRBJ2-3; TRBD2 could be the D gene, as 6 bases match. This sequence originates from an adult in good health. The CDR3 corresponds to CASNDGGYDTQYF. The sequenced DNA: TGTGCCAGTAATGATGGAGGGTACGATACGCAGTATTTT.